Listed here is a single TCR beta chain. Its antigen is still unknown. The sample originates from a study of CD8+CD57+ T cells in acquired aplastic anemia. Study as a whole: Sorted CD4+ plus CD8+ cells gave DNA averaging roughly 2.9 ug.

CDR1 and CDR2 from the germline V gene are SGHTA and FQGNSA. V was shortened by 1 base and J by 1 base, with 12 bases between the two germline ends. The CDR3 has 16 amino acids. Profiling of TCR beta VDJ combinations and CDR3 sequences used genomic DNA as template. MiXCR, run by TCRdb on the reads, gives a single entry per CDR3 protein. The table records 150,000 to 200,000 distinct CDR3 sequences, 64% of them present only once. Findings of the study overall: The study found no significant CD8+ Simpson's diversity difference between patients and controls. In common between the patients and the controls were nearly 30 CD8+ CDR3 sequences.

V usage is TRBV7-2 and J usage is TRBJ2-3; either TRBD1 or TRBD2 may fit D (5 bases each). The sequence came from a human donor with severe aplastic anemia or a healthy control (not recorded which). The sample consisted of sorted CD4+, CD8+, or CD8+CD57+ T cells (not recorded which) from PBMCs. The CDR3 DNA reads TGTGCCAGCAGCTTAGTCGCAGGGACGGGCACAGATACGCAGTATTTT. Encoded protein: CASSLVAGTGTDTQYF.